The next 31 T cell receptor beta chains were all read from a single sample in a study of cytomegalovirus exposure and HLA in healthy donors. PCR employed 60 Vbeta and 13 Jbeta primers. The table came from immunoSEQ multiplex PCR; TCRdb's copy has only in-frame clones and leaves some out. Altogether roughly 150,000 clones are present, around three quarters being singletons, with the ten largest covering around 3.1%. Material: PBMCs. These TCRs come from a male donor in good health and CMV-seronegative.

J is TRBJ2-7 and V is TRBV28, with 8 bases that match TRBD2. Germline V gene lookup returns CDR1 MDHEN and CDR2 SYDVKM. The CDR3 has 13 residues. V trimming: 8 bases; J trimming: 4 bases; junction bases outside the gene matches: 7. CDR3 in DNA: TGTGCCAGCCCCCGGGGGGGGACTTACGAGCAGTACTTC. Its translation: CASPRGGTYEQYF.

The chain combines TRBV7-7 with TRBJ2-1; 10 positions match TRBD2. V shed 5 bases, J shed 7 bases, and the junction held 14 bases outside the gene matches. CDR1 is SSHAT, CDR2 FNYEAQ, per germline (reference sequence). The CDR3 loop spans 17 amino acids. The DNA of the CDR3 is TGTGCCAGCAGCCTGGGGACTAGCGCCGGAGGAAGTAATGAGCAGTTCTTC. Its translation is CASSLGTSAGGSNEQFF.

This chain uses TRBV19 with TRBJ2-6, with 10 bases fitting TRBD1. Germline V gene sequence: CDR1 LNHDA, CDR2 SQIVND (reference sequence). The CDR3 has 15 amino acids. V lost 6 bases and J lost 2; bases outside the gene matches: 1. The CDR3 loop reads CASRGTGAGANVLTF. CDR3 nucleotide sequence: TGTGCCAGTAGGGGGACAGGGGCTGGGGCCAACGTCCTGACTTTC.

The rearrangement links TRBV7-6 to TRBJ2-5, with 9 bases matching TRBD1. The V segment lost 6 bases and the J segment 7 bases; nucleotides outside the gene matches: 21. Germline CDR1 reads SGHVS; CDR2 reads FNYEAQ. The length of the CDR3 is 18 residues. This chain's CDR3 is CASSFNRDRVEVMGTQYF. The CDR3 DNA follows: TGTGCCAGCAGTTTTAACCGGGACAGGGTTGAGGTTATGGGGACCCAGTACTTC.

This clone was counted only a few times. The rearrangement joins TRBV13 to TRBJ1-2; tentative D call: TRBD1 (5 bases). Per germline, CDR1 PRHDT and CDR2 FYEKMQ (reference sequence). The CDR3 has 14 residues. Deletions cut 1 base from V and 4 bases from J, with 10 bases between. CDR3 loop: CASSLVAGGYGYTF. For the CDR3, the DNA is TGTGCCAGCAGCTTAGTGGCCGGGGGCTATGGCTACACCTTC.

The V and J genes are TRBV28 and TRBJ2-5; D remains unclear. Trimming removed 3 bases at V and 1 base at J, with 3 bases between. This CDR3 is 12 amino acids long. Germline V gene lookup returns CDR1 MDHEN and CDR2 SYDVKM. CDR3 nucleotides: TGTGCCAGCAGTTTGGCCCAAGAGACCCAGTACTTC. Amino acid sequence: CASSLAQETQYF.

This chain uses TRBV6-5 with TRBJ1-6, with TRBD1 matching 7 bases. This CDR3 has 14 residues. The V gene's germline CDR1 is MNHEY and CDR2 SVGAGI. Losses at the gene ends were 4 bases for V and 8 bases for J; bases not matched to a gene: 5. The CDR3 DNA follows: TGTGCCAGCAGTTCCAGGGGGACAGATTCACCCCTCCACTTT. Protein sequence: CASSSRGTDSPLHF.

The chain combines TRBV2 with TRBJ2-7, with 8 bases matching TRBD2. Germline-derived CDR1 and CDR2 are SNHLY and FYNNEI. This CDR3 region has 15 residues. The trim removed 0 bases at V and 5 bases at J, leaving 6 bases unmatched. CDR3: CASSEAAGGADEQYF. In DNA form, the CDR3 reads TGTGCCAGCAGTGAAGCTGCGGGGGGCGCCGACGAGCAGTACTTC.

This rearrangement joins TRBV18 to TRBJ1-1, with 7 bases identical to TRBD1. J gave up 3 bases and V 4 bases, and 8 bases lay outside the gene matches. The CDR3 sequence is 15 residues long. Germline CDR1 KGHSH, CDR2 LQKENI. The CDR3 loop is CASSQSTGLDTEAFF. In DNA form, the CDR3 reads TGTGCCAGCTCACAATCGACAGGGCTAGACACTGAAGCTTTCTTT.

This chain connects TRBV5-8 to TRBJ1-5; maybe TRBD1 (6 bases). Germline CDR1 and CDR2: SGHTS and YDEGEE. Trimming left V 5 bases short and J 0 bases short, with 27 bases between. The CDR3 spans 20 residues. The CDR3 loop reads CASRTGSRGDFSYSNQPQHF. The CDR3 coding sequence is TGTGCCAGCAGAACCGGGTCCAGGGGCGATTTCTCTTATAGCAATCAGCCCCAGCATTTT.

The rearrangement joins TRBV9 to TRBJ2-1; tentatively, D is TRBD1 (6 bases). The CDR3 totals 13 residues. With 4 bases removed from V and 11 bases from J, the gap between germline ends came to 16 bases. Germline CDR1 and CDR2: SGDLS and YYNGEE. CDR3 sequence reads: CASSPPGGPKQFF. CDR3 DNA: TGTGCCAGCAGCCCCCCTGGGGGCCCAAAGCAGTTCTTC.

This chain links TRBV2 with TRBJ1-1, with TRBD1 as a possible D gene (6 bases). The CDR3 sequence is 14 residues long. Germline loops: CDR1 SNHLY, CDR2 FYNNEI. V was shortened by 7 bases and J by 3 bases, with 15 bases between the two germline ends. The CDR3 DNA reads TGTGCCAGCACAGGGGCCAGTGAGGACACTGAAGCTTTCTTT. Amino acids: CASTGASEDTEAFF.

The CDR3 here is CASSLGQHNEQFF. DNA of the CDR3: TGTGCCAGCAGCTTGGGACAGCACAATGAGCAGTTCTTC. The J gene is TRBJ2-1, the V gene TRBV11-3; 7 bases map to TRBD1. From germline, CDR1 is SGHNT and CDR2 YENEEA. This CDR3 region has 13 residues. V gave up 3 bases and J gave up 5 bases; unmatched junction bases: 1.

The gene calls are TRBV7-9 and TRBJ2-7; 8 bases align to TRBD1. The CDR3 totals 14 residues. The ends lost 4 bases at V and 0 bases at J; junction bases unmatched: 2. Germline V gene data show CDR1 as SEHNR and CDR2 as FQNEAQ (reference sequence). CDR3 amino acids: CASSWTGFSYEQYF. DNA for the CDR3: TGTGCCAGCAGCTGGACAGGGTTCTCCTACGAGCAGTACTTC.

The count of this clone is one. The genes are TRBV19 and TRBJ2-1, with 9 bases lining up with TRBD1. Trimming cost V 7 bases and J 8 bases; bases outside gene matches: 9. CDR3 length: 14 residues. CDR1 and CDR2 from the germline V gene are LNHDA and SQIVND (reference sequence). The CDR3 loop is CASTLRDRVDEQFF. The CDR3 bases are TGTGCCAGTACTCTCCGGGACAGGGTGGATGAGCAGTTCTTC.

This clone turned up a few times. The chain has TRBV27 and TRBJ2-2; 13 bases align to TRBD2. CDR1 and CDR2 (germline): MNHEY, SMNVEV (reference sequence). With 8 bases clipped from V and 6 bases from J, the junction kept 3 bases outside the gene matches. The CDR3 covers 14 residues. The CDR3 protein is CASGLAGVSGELFF. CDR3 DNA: TGTGCCAGCGGACTAGCGGGAGTATCCGGGGAGCTGTTTTTT.

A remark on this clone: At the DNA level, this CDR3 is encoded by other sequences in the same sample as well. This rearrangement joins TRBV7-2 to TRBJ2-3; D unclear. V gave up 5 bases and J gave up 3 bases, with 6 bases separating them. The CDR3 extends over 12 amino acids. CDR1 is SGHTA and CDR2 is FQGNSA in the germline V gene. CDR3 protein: CASSPSTDTQYF. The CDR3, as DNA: TGTGCCAGCAGCCCCTCGACAGATACGCAGTATTTT.

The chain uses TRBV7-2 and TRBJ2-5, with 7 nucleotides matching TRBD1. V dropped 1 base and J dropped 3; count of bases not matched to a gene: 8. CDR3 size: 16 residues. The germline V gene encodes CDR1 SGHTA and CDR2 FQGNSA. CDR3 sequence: CASSLVVGRGKETQYF. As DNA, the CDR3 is TGTGCCAGCAGCTTAGTGGTGGGCAGGGGGAAAGAGACCCAGTACTTC.

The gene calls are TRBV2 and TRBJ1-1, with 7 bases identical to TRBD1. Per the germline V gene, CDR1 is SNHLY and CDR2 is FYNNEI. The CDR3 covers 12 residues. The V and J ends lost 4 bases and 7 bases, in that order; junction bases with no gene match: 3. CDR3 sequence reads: CASSGRDSEAFF. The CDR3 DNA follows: TGTGCCAGCAGTGGGCGGGACAGTGAAGCTTTCTTT. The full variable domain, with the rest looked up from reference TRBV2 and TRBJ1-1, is EPEVTQTPSHQVTQMGQEVILRCVPISNHLYFYWYRQILGQKVEFLVSFYNNEISEKSEIFDDQFSVERPDGSNFTLKIRSTKLEDSAMYFCASSGRDSEAFFGQGTRLTVV.

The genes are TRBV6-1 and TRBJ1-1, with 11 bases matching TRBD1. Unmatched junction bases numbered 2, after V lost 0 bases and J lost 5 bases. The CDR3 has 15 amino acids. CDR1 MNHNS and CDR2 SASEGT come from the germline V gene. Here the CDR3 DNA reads TGTGCCAGCAGTGAAGCGGGACAGGGGGGTACTGAAGCTTTCTTT. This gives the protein CASSEAGQGGTEAFF.

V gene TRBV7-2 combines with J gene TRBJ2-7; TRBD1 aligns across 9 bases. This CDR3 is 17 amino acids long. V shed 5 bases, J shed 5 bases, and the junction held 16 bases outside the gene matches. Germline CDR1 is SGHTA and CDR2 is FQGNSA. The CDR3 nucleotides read TGTGCCAGCAGCGAGCCTCTAATGGGACAGGGATACGACGAGCAGTACTTC. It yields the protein CASSEPLMGQGYDEQYF.

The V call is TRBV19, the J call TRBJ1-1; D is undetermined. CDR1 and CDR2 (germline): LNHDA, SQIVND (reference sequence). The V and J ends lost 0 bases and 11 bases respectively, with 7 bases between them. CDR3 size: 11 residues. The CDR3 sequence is CASSIELLAFF. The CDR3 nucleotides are TGTGCCAGTAGTATAGAACTACTGGCTTTCTTT.

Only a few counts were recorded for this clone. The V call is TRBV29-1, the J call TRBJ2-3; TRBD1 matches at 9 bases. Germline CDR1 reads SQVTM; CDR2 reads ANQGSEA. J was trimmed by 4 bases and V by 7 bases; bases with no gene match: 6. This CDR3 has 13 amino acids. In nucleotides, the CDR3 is TGCAGCGCCCGGACAGGGGTGCCAGATACGCAGTATTTT. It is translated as CSARTGVPDTQYF.

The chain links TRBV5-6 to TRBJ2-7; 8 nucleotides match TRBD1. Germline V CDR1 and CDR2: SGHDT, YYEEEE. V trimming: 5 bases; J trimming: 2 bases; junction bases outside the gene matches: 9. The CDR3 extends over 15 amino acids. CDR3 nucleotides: TGTGCCAGCAGTTACAGGGGGGACCTAACCTACGAGCAGTACTTC. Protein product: CASSYRGDLTYEQYF.

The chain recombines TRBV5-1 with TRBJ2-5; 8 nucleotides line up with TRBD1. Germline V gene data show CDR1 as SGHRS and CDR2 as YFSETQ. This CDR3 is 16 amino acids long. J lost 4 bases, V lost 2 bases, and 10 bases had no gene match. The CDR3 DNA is TGCGCCAGCAGCTTTTTCGGGCAGGGGGCGGGAGAGACCCAGTACTTC. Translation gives CASSFFGQGAGETQYF.

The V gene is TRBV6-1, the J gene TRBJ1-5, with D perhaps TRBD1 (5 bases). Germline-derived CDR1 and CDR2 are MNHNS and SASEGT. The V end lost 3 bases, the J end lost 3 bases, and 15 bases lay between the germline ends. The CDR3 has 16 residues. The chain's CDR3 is CASSDGGGWNNQPQHF. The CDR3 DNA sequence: TGTGCCAGCAGTGATGGGGGAGGGTGGAACAATCAGCCCCAGCATTTT.

Written as DNA, the CDR3 is TGTGCCAGCAGCCCTAGGGTAGGGGAAGGGGCTTTCTTT. Translation gives CASSPRVGEGAFF. V gene TRBV7-7 combines with J gene TRBJ1-1; TRBD1 is a possible D gene (5 bases). This CDR3 region has 13 residues. Trimming took off 5 bases at V and 11 bases at J, with 18 bases between the two ends. Looked up from germline, CDR1 is SSHAT and CDR2 is FNYEAQ (reference sequence). The full variable domain, completed using reference TRBV7-7 and TRBJ1-1, is GAGVSQSPRYKVTKRGQDVTLRCDPISSHATLYWYQQALGQGPEFLTYFNYEAQPDKSGLPSDRFSAERPEGSISTLTIQRTEQRDSAMYRCASSPRVGEGAFFGQGTRLTVV.

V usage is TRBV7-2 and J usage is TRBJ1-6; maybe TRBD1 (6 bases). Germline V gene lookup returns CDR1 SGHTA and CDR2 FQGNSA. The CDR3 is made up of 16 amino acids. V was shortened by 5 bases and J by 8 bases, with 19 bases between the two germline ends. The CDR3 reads CASSPREGVTDSPLHF. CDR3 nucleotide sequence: TGTGCCAGCAGCCCAAGGGAGGGGGTTACGGATTCACCCCTCCACTTT.

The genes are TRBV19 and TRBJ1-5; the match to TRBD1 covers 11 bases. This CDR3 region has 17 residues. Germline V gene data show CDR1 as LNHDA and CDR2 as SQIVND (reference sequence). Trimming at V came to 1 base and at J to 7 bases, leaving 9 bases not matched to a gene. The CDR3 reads CASSIGGWTGGRQPQHF. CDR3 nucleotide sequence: TGTGCCAGTAGTATAGGAGGTTGGACAGGGGGCAGGCAGCCCCAGCATTTT.

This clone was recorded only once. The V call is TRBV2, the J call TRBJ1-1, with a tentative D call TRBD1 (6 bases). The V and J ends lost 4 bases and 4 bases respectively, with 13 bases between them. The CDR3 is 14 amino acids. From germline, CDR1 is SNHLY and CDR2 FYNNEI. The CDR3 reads CASSGGGATTEAFF. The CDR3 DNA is TGTGCCAGCAGTGGTGGGGGGGCGACCACTGAAGCTTTCTTT.

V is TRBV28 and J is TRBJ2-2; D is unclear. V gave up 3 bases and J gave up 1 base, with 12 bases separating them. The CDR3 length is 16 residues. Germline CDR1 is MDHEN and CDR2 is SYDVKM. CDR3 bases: TGTGCCAGCAGTTTGGCCAGGAACGTGAACACCGGGGAGCTGTTTTTT. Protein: CASSLARNVNTGELFF.